The 3 T cell receptor beta chains in this list originate from one sample, sequenced in a study of CD8 T cells in Susac syndrome. Reverse transcription of roughly 0.45 to 1 ug RNA was carried out with random hexamers. One entry per CDR3 protein results from TCRdb running MiXCR on the immunoSEQ multiplex PCR reads. This table has approximately 100,000 distinct CDR3 sequences, around 90% appearing once. Input material: CD4+ T cells from PBMCs. These receptors came from a human donor in good health.

This clonotype was counted once. V gene TRBV28 combines with J gene TRBJ1-5, with 7 bases aligning to TRBD1. This CDR3 region has 14 residues. V shed 6 bases, J shed 5 bases, and the junction held 7 bases outside the gene matches. Germline V gene lookup returns CDR1 MDHEN and CDR2 SYDVKM. In nucleotides, the CDR3 is TGTGCCAGCAGCCAGGACAGGAGAGATCAGCCCCAGCATTTT. Protein product: CASSQDRRDQPQHF. Supplemented by reference TRBV28 and TRBJ1-5, the full variable domain reads DVKVTQSSRYLVKRTGEKVFLECVQDMDHENMFWYRQDPGLGLRLIYFSYDVKMKEKGDIPEGYSVSREKKERFSLILESASTNQTSMYLCASSQDRRDQPQHFGDGTRLSIL.

This chain uses TRBV5-5 with TRBJ1-1, with TRBD1 as a possible D gene (5 bases). The CDR3 covers 12 residues. Germline CDR1 reads SGHKS; CDR2 reads YYEKEE (reference sequence). Trimming took 4 bases from V and 6 from J, leaving 10 bases between them. The CDR3 protein is CASSGALPEAFF. CDR3 nucleotide sequence: TGTGCCAGCAGCGGGGCATTGCCTGAAGCTTTCTTT.

J is TRBJ2-5 and V is TRBV12-3 or TRBV12-4; possibly TRBD1 for D (6 bases). CDR3 length equals 14 residues. V gave up 10 bases and J gave up 7 bases, with 22 bases separating them. The CDR3 bases are TGTGCCACCCAGCAACAGGGAGCTCTAGGGACCCAGTACTTC. It encodes CATQQQGALGTQYF.